This entry describes one TCR beta chain. What it binds is not known. These data are taken from a study of cytomegalovirus exposure and HLA in healthy donors. General study results and limits: Cytomegalovirus status, reportedly, was diagnosed with high specificity and sensitivity by the classifier.

CDR3 length: 14 amino acids. Trimming stripped 5 bases from V and 7 bases from J, with 14 bases between. CDR1 MNHEY and CDR2 SVGAGI come from the germline V gene. Sequencing used immunoSEQ multiplex PCR; TCRdb keeps in-frame clones, though not all of them. The table includes about 310,000 clones, 70% to 90% detected once. The rearrangement links TRBV6-5 to TRBJ1-4, with a weak D call TRBD1 (6 bases). This clonotype was sampled from a man younger than 45 in good health and CMV-seronegative. The sample was PBMCs. In DNA form, the CDR3 reads TGTGCCAGCAGTCTCCGACAGGCTGGTGAAAAACTGTTTTTT. Its protein product is CASSLRQAGEKLFF.